These 32 T cell receptor beta chains originate from one sample sequenced in a study of cytomegalovirus exposure and HLA in healthy donors. Both 60 Vbeta primers and 13 Jbeta primers went into the PCR. Assay: immunoSEQ multiplex PCR; the TCRdb copy retains only in-frame clones and omits some. The sample records about 210,000 clones, about 85% being singletons. The sample comprised PBMCs. The source of these receptors is a woman aged 45-59 years in good health and CMV-seropositive.

The chain carries TRBV18 and TRBJ1-5; the match to TRBD1 covers 8 bases. This CDR3 is built from 16 residues. The V and J ends lost 4 bases and 2 bases, in that order; junction bases with no gene match: 7. Germline V gene sequence: CDR1 KGHSH, CDR2 LQKENI. CDR3 sequence (DNA): TGTGCCAGCTCACAACAGGGGGATTGGGGCAATCAGCCCCAGCATTTT. This translates into CASSQQGDWGNQPQHF.

The chain combines TRBV9 with TRBJ2-1, with a possible D match to TRBD2 (7 bases). Germline CDR1 reads SGDLS; CDR2 reads YYNGEE. This CDR3 spans 15 amino acids. V was clipped by 3 bases and J by 5 bases, with 15 bases between them. CDR3 amino acids: CASSAGMGGHNEQFF. DNA of the CDR3: TGTGCCAGCAGCGCCGGCATGGGGGGGCACAATGAGCAGTTCTTC.

The J gene is TRBJ1-6, the V gene TRBV7-2; a possible D gene is TRBD1 (6 bases). There are 15 residues in the CDR3. Germline V gene lookup returns CDR1 SGHTA and CDR2 FQGNSA. Between the trimmed V and J ends, which lost 5 bases and 8 bases, there was a span of 16 bases. The CDR3 region has the DNA TGTGCCAGCAGCCCGGACGGCGCAGGGGATTCACCCCTCCACTTT. Encoded protein: CASSPDGAGDSPLHF.

The V gene is TRBV20-1, the J gene TRBJ2-5; no clear D gene. The assigned J gene may be wrong: the sequence end matches TRBJ2-7 better. The CDR3 loop spans 11 amino acids. The germline V gene has CDR1 DFQATT and CDR2 SNEGSKA (reference sequence). As DNA, the CDR3 is TGCAGTGCTAGAATGGGCTACGAGCAGTACTTC. Residues: CSARMGYEQYF.

This clone was recorded only once. Other DNA sequences in this specimen translate into the identical CDR3. The genes are TRBV5-1 and TRBJ2-5, with 7 bases aligning to TRBD2. This CDR3 has 13 residues. Trimming removed 4 bases from V and 4 bases from J; junction bases left unmatched: 4. CDR1 and CDR2 from the germline V gene are SGHRS and YFSETQ. CDR3 nucleotides: TGCGCCAGCAGCGGGGGGGTTTTAGAGACCCAGTACTTC. It encodes CASSGGVLETQYF.

This clone was counted a single time. The rearrangement uses TRBV7-2 and TRBJ1-1; the D gene is possibly TRBD1 (6 bases). The length of the CDR3 is 17 residues. The germline V gene has CDR1 SGHTA and CDR2 FQGNSA. With 1 base removed from V and 4 bases from J, the gap between germline ends came to 19 bases. Here the CDR3 reads CASSLGAWYRVATEAFF. The CDR3 DNA is TGTGCCAGCAGCTTAGGCGCGTGGTACAGGGTTGCCACTGAAGCTTTCTTT.

This clone was picked up a small number of times. Other DNA sequences within the sample encode an identical CDR3. The V and J genes are TRBV7-9 and TRBJ1-6, with 9 bases lining up with TRBD1. The CDR3 has 16 amino acids. V was clipped by 4 bases and J by 5 bases; unmatched bases: 6. The germline V gene has CDR1 SEHNR and CDR2 FQNEAQ (reference sequence). CDR3 coding DNA: TGTGCCAGCAGCTCAACGGACAGGGGACATAATTCACCCCTCCACTTT. As protein: CASSSTDRGHNSPLHF.

The chain links TRBV19 to TRBJ1-5, with 7 bases that match TRBD1. The CDR3 has 17 amino acids. J was trimmed by 1 base and V by 5 bases; bases with no gene match: 11. In germline, CDR1 is LNHDA, CDR2 SQIVND (reference sequence). Here the CDR3 DNA reads TGTGCCAGTAGTCCTTTACAGGGGCCCCGGAGCAATCAGCCCCAGCATTTT. Its protein is CASSPLQGPRSNQPQHF.

CDR3 sequence reads: CASTLIVRGTEAFF. CDR3 sequence (DNA): TGTGCCAGCACCCTTATAGTAAGGGGCACTGAAGCTTTCTTT. The chain employs TRBV2 and TRBJ1-1; D may be TRBD1 (5 bases). This CDR3 spans 14 amino acids. Trimming cost V 7 bases and J 4 bases, with 16 bases left between them. The germline CDR1 and CDR2 sequences are SNHLY and FYNNEI.

The rearrangement uses TRBV2 and TRBJ1-5; a weak D match, TRBD1 (6 bases). From germline, CDR1 is SNHLY and CDR2 FYNNEI. The CDR3 totals 15 residues. Trimming removed 3 bases from V and 0 bases from J, with 9 bases in between. The CDR3 spells CASSDRGGSNQPQHF. The CDR3 coding sequence is TGTGCCAGCAGTGACAGGGGCGGTAGCAATCAGCCCCAGCATTTT. The full variable domain, completed using reference TRBV2 and TRBJ1-5, is EPEVTQTPSHQVTQMGQEVILRCVPISNHLYFYWYRQILGQKVEFLVSFYNNEISEKSEIFDDQFSVERPDGSNFTLKIRSTKLEDSAMYFCASSDRGGSNQPQHFGDGTRLSIL.

This sequence joins TRBV27 and TRBJ2-7; D is possibly TRBD1 (5 bases). This CDR3 is built from 12 residues. The V end lost 5 bases, the J end lost 1 base, and 6 bases lay between the germline ends. In germline, CDR1 is MNHEY, CDR2 SMNVEV (reference sequence). The CDR3 here is CASSPGSYEQYF. The DNA for the CDR3 is TGTGCCAGCAGTCCAGGGTCCTACGAGCAGTACTTC.

V usage is TRBV30 and J usage is TRBJ2-5; TRBD1 aligns across 7 bases. Trimming cost V 1 base and J 2 bases; bases outside gene matches: 7. Germline loops: CDR1 GTSNPN, CDR2 SVGIG (reference sequence). This CDR3 region has 15 residues. The CDR3 DNA reads TGTGCCTGGAGTGCTCTGACAGGGATACAAGAGACCCAGTACTTC. Translation: CAWSALTGIQETQYF.

The chain uses TRBV2 and TRBJ2-2; tentatively, D is TRBD1 (5 bases). In germline, CDR1 is SNHLY, CDR2 FYNNEI. This CDR3 contains 15 residues. The V end was cut by 6 bases, the J end by 5 bases, with 16 bases between. The CDR3 coding sequence is TGTGCCAGCAGCGTCAGACCAGGGCAAACCGGGGAGCTGTTTTTT. This translates into CASSVRPGQTGELFF.

CDR3 residues: CASSLQGQHTEAFF. The CDR3, as DNA: TGTGCCAGCAGCTTACAGGGACAGCACACTGAAGCTTTCTTT. The chain joins TRBV7-3 to TRBJ1-1, with 7 bases matching TRBD1. The germline V gene encodes CDR1 SGHTA and CDR2 FQGTGA. This CDR3 comprises 14 residues. The V gene end was trimmed by 2 bases and the J gene end by 3 bases; junction bases not matched to a gene: 3.

The gene calls are TRBV27 and TRBJ2-4, with D possibly TRBD2 on 6 matching bases. The CDR3 is 15 residues long. Trimming took off 4 bases at V and 7 bases at J, with 17 bases between the two ends. Germline V gene sequence: CDR1 MNHEY, CDR2 SMNVEV (reference sequence). CDR3 sequence: CASSSMGGRRNIQYF. In nucleotides, the CDR3 is TGTGCCAGCAGTTCCATGGGGGGAAGAAGGAACATTCAGTACTTC.

The V gene is TRBV6-4, the J gene TRBJ1-6; 10 positions agree with TRBD1. With 5 bases clipped from V and 7 bases from J, the junction kept 2 bases outside the gene matches. The CDR3 has 14 amino acids. From germline, CDR1 is MRHNA and CDR2 SNTAGT. The CDR3 bases are TGTGCCAGCAGTAGGACAGGGGGAAATTCACCCCTCCACTTT. Its translation: CASSRTGGNSPLHF.

V gene TRBV5-4 combines with J gene TRBJ1-2, with 8 bases matching TRBD1. Germline assignment: CDR1 SGHNT and CDR2 YYREEE (reference sequence). With 0 bases clipped from V and 2 bases from J, the junction kept 6 bases outside the gene matches. The CDR3 runs 16 residues. The CDR3 DNA sequence: TGTGCCAGCAGCTTGGGGGCAGGGGGCCAGAACTATGGCTACACCTTC. Translation gives CASSLGAGGQNYGYTF.

The CDR3 nucleotides read TGTGCCAGCAGTTTAGCGGGGGCGATCTACAATGAGCAGTTCTTC. Translation: CASSLAGAIYNEQFF. This rearrangement joins TRBV7-3 to TRBJ2-1; 9 bases fit TRBD2. CDR3 length equals 15 residues. Germline trimming cut 6 bases from V and 3 bases from J; bases unmatched to any gene: 6. The V gene's germline CDR1 is SGHTA and CDR2 FQGTGA.

The DNA of the CDR3 is TGTGCCTGGGGCACCGTGGCCAAAAACATTCAGTACTTC. This gives the protein CAWGTVAKNIQYF. This sequence joins TRBV30 and TRBJ2-4; no clear D gene. The CDR3 has 13 amino acids. Germline assignment: CDR1 GTSNPN and CDR2 SVGIG (reference sequence). Trimming stripped 5 bases from V and 1 base from J, with 9 bases between.

The rearrangement joins TRBV10-2 to TRBJ2-3, with 11 bases that match TRBD2. This CDR3 spans 15 amino acids. J gave up 4 bases and V 10 bases, and 10 bases lay outside the gene matches. The germline V gene has CDR1 WSHSY and CDR2 SAAADI. DNA of the CDR3: TGCGCCACTCTTAGCGGGGGGGCCAGCGCAGATACGCAGTATTTT. Translation: CATLSGGASADTQYF.

The rearrangement links TRBV19 to TRBJ1-2; perhaps TRBD1 as D (6 bases). The length of the CDR3 is 15 residues. Trimming removed 1 base at V and 5 bases at J, with 14 bases between. Per germline, CDR1 LNHDA and CDR2 SQIVND (reference sequence). The DNA of the CDR3 is TGTGCCAGTAGTATAGCACAGGGAATCAGTTATGGCTACACCTTC. It is translated as CASSIAQGISYGYTF.

The CDR3 bases are TGTGCCAGCAGTTCCCCGGGGGACGGGATTAATCAGCCCCAGCATTTT. Its translation is CASSSPGDGINQPQHF. V usage is TRBV28 and J usage is TRBJ1-5, with D perhaps TRBD1 (5 bases). Germline assignment: CDR1 MDHEN and CDR2 SYDVKM. V was shortened by 4 bases and J by 4 bases, with 17 bases between the two germline ends. This CDR3 region has 16 residues.

This clone occurred a few times. The V call is TRBV7-9, the J call TRBJ1-1; D ambiguous. Deletions cut 4 bases from V and 3 bases from J, with 15 bases between. Germline V CDR1 and CDR2: SEHNR, FQNEAQ (reference sequence). CDR3 length: 15 residues. CDR3: CASSSQSARDTEAFF. The CDR3 nucleotides are TGTGCCAGCAGCTCTCAATCCGCTCGGGACACTGAAGCTTTCTTT. Looking up the rest from reference TRBV7-9 and TRBJ1-1 gives the full variable domain: DTGVSQNPRHKITKRGQNVTFRCDPISEHNRLYWYRQTLGQGPEFLTYFQNEAQLEKSRLLSDRFSAERPKGSFSTLEIQRTEQGDSAMYLCASSSQSARDTEAFFGQGTRLTVV.

The chain has TRBV28 and TRBJ1-3; D is perhaps TRBD1 (5 bases). Trimming took off 1 base at V and 3 bases at J, with 13 bases between the two ends. This CDR3 spans 16 amino acids. Germline V CDR1 and CDR2: MDHEN, SYDVKM. CDR3 nucleotide sequence: TGTGCCAGCAGTTTATCAGGGTACGGGGGTGGAAACACCATATATTTT. This translates into CASSLSGYGGGNTIYF. Complete variable domain (other parts from reference TRBV28 and TRBJ1-3): DVKVTQSSRYLVKRTGEKVFLECVQDMDHENMFWYRQDPGLGLRLIYFSYDVKMKEKGDIPEGYSVSREKKERFSLILESASTNQTSMYLCASSLSGYGGGNTIYFGEGSWLTVV.

The chain carries TRBV19 and TRBJ1-5; a possible D gene is TRBD1 (6 bases). The V end was cut by 5 bases, the J end by 5 bases, with 16 bases between. CDR3 length: 15 amino acids. Germline V gives CDR1 LNHDA, CDR2 SQIVND (reference sequence). The CDR3: CASSRNRVRDQPQHF. The CDR3 coding sequence is TGTGCCAGTAGTCGGAACAGGGTCCGGGATCAGCCCCAGCATTTT.

The chain joins TRBV27 to TRBJ2-7; maybe TRBD1 (6 bases). V dropped 5 bases and J dropped 3 bases, with 11 bases sitting between them. Germline values: CDR1 MNHEY, CDR2 SMNVEV (reference sequence). The CDR3 covers 13 residues. The CDR3 here is CASSLDSYYEQYF. The CDR3 nucleotides read TGTGCCAGCAGTCTGGACAGTTACTACGAGCAGTACTTC.

This clone is a singleton in its sample. The chain is built from TRBV5-1 and TRBJ2-1; D gene ambiguous. V dropped 0 bases and J dropped 1 base, with 17 bases sitting between them. CDR1 is SGHRS, CDR2 YFSETQ, per germline. This CDR3 is built from 18 residues. The CDR3 coding sequence is TGCGCCAGCAGCTTGGCACGTGCAGGCCCCACGTCCTACAATGAGCAGTTCTTC. It translates to CASSLARAGPTSYNEQFF.

The V and J genes are TRBV19 and TRBJ1-6; TRBD1 is a possible D gene (5 bases). In germline, CDR1 is LNHDA, CDR2 SQIVND (reference sequence). Trimming removed 7 bases from V and 1 base from J, with 11 bases in between. The CDR3 has 15 amino acids. The CDR3 bases are TGTGCCAGTAATCAGGGTAGATCCTATAATTCACCCCTCCACTTT. Translated, it gives CASNQGRSYNSPLHF.

The chain links TRBV19 to TRBJ1-2; D uncertain. V gave up 7 bases and J gave up 8 bases, with 17 bases separating them. The germline V gene has CDR1 LNHDA and CDR2 SQIVND (reference sequence). CDR3 length: 13 amino acids. The CDR3 sequence is CASTPGGIRGYTF. In DNA, the CDR3 is TGTGCCAGTACCCCTGGAGGGATAAGGGGCTACACCTTC.

This clone was counted a few times. The chain uses TRBV19 and TRBJ1-1; D unresolved. V gave up 7 bases and J gave up 8 bases, with 14 bases separating them. The CDR3 totals 12 residues. Germline values: CDR1 LNHDA, CDR2 SQIVND (reference sequence). In DNA, the CDR3 is TGTGCCAGTAAAGTGTCCGTCGAGGAAGCTTTCTTT. The encoded protein is CASKVSVEEAFF.

The chain has TRBV28 and TRBJ1-1, with D hard to call. The CDR3 is made up of 13 amino acids. The ends were cut back, 11 bases at V and 0 bases at J, with 13 bases in the middle. In germline, CDR1 is MDHEN, CDR2 SYDVKM. CDR3 nucleotides: TGTGCCGGTCAGGAAAACATGAACACTGAAGCTTTCTTT. Translation: CAGQENMNTEAFF. Variable domain in full (rest from reference TRBV28 and TRBJ1-1): DVKVTQSSRYLVKRTGEKVFLECVQDMDHENMFWYRQDPGLGLRLIYFSYDVKMKEKGDIPEGYSVSREKKERFSLILESASTNQTSMYLCAGQENMNTEAFFGQGTRLTVV.

Of note for this clone: Sequence at one end of the junction differs from germline and may be a read error. The sample has other DNA sequences that encode this CDR3 too. The chain is built from TRBV7-8 and TRBJ1-1, with 9 positions matching TRBD1. The CDR3 extends over 17 amino acids. Germline values: CDR1 SGHVS, CDR2 FQNEAQ. CDR3 protein: CASSLFRWGTGLTEAFF. In nucleotides, the CDR3 is TGTGCCAGCAGCCTTTTTAGGTGGGGGACAGGGCTCACTGAAGCATTCTTT.